Following are 11 T cell receptor beta chains from one sample sequenced in a study of T cell clonality in common variable immunodeficiency. Study-level points and caveats: Common variable immunodeficiency TCR beta sequences reportedly had fewer deletions and N-nucleotide insertions.

Produced via immunoSEQ multiplex PCR; TCRdb's table is partial and in-frame only. This sample carries tens of thousands of clones, none of them present only once. The antigens of these receptors remain unknown. The sequencing sample was made of peripheral blood mononuclear cells. These receptors were taken from a human donor with common variable immunodeficiency.

As concerns this clone: The read finishes 3 residues shy of the CDR3 end, and the germline J gene is used to complete it. The rearrangement uses TRBV2 and TRBJ1-1; 8 bases agree with TRBD1. The CDR3 spans 12 residues. From germline, CDR1 is SNHLY and CDR2 FYNNEI. This chain's CDR3 is CASSAGQGEAFF. The part of the CDR3 DNA that was read is TGTGCCAGCAGCGCCGGACAGGGAGAA.

CDR3 protein: CAWSAKTGVIHEQYF. CDR3 DNA (partial): TGTGCCTGGAGTGCGAAGACAGGGGTGATCCACGAG. The rearrangement links TRBV30 to TRBJ2-7; 8 bases map to TRBD1. The CDR3 extends 3 residues past the end of the read, so its final part is completed from the germline J gene. CDR1 and CDR2 from the germline V gene are GTSNPN and SVGIG (reference sequence). V lost 1 base to trimming and J lost 5 bases; unmatched junction nucleotides: 10. The CDR3 is made up of 15 amino acids.

This clone came up many times. The sequenced fragment ends 3 residues before the CDR3 boundary, so the rest is inferred from the germline J gene. The chain couples TRBV19 to TRBJ2-7; D is perhaps TRBD1 (6 bases). With 4 bases removed from V and 0 bases from J, the gap between germline ends came to 13 bases. CDR3 size: 15 residues. Germline CDR1 reads LNHDA; CDR2 reads SQIVND (reference sequence). CDR3 DNA (partial): TGTGCCAGTAGTAAGGACAGTAGGAGCTCCTACGAG. It translates to CASSKDSRSSYE. The complete CDR3 sequence is CASSKDSRSSYEQYF.

This clone has a count of ten or more. With the read ending 3 residues before the CDR3 end, the germline J gene is used to fill in that end. The chain employs TRBV2 and TRBJ1-6, with D tentatively TRBD1 (5 bases). Trimming left V 2 bases short and J 3 bases short, with 8 bases between. Germline loops: CDR1 SNHLY, CDR2 FYNNEI. This CDR3 has 15 residues. Partial CDR3 DNA: TGTGCCAGCAGTGAACAACAGGACTATAATTCACCC. Amino acids: CASSEQQDYNSP. The entire CDR3 protein is CASSEQQDYNSPLHF.

This clone was seen many times. The CDR3 is cut off 3 residues early in the read; its end comes from the germline J gene. V gene TRBV14 combines with J gene TRBJ1-3; possibly TRBD1 for D (5 bases). Trimming removed 6 bases from V and 2 bases from J, with 8 bases in between. Germline loops: CDR1 SGHDN, CDR2 FVKESK. The CDR3 loop spans 13 amino acids. The CDR3 bases that were read are TGTGCCAGCAGGTTAGGGGCTGGAAACACC. Its protein is CASRLGAGNT. The CDR3 in its entirety is CASRLGAGNTIYF.

This clone was recorded many times. The read is 3 residues too short to cover the CDR3 end, so that end is filled in from the germline J gene. This chain links TRBV18 with TRBJ2-1; D is perhaps TRBD2 (5 bases). This CDR3 comprises 15 residues. The germline V gene encodes CDR1 KGHSH and CDR2 LQKENI. The V gene lost 6 bases and the J gene lost 5 bases, with 17 bases spanning the gap. Here the CDR3 reads CASSSVSVSHNEQFF. The CDR3 DNA, read in part, is TGTGCCAGCTCCTCGGTTAGCGTGAGCCACAATGAG.

This clone turned up a few times. The CDR3 DNA, read in part, is TGTGCCAGCAGTGTTGGACAGGGGGTAGGC. Translation: CASSVGQGVG. The CDR3 as a whole reads CASSVGQGVGYTF. The rearrangement uses TRBV2 and TRBJ1-2; 10 nucleotides line up with TRBD1. The CDR3 goes on 3 residues after the read ends, and that part is filled in from the germline J gene. CDR1 is SNHLY and CDR2 is FYNNEI in the germline V gene. This CDR3 is built from 13 residues.

This clone was detected a few times. Sequencing ends 3 residues short of the CDR3 end; the germline J gene provides the rest. The chain links TRBV19 to TRBJ1-1; D not certain. The length of the CDR3 is 13 residues. Between the trimmed V and J ends, which lost 7 bases and 0 bases, there was a span of 9 bases. Germline V gene sequence: CDR1 LNHDA, CDR2 SQIVND (reference sequence). The CDR3 loop reads CASNSGLNTEAFF. CDR3 bases read: TGTGCCAGTAATTCCGGTTTGAACACTGAA.

This clone was seen more than once but under ten times. The CDR3 is CASSIAGTGANYGYTF. The sequenced part of the CDR3 DNA is TGTGCCAGCAGTATCGCAGGCACCGGGGCTAACTATGGC. The gene calls are TRBV6-2 or TRBV6-3 and TRBJ1-2; D call uncertain. The CDR3 end lies 3 residues beyond the end of the read and is filled in from the germline J gene. The germline CDR1 and CDR2 sequences are MNHEY and SVGEGT. V was shortened by 5 bases and J by 0 bases, with 16 bases between the two germline ends. CDR3 length: 16 amino acids.

This clone is deemed medium-sized. The read ends 3 residues before the CDR3 terminus; that terminus is restored from the germline J gene. The genes are TRBV18 and TRBJ2-2, with a possible D match to TRBD1 (6 bases). The CDR3 runs to 16 residues. Germline V CDR1 and CDR2: KGHSH, LQKENI. V gave up 3 bases and J gave up 0 bases, with 11 bases separating them. CDR3 amino acids: CASSPGTTSNTGELFF. CDR3 bases read: TGTGCCAGCTCACCCGGGACAACCTCGAACACCGGGGAG.

The CDR3: CASRTSGGNQHRGEQYF. The sequenced CDR3 bases are TGTGCCAGCAGAACTAGCGGGGGAAATCAACACCGCGGCGAG. V and J are TRBV2 and TRBJ2-7; 11 nucleotides line up with TRBD2. Read sequence stops 3 residues before the CDR3 end, and the germline J gene provides the missing end. Germline assignment: CDR1 SNHLY and CDR2 FYNNEI. Losses at the gene ends were 6 bases for V and 6 bases for J; bases not matched to a gene: 16. This CDR3 has 17 residues.